This T cell receptor (beta chain) was sequenced for a study of cytomegalovirus exposure and HLA in healthy donors. General study findings and limits: The likely explanation for a cluster of highly shared sequence variants was sequencing artifact. Among the most significant clusters, several appeared linked to common viral pathogens in a later analysis. Some V segments (TRBV6-2 and TRBV6-3 among them) were excluded as indistinguishable.

With 60 Vbeta and 13 Jbeta primers, the PCR was carried out. The authors' processing: Approximately 86 million unique TCR beta chains, 10 million to 14 million shared, were counted in a later analysis. Clones were sequenced by immunoSEQ multiplex PCR, and TCRdb holds only the in-frame ones, with some missing. That table furnishes V, J and clone size, whereas the DNA furnished D and trimming. Of 150,000 to 200,000 clones in the sample, just over 75% are singletons; the top ten hold approximately 1.3%. A remark on this clone: What it recognizes is unknown.

The V end lost 2 bases, the J end lost 3 bases, and 5 bases lay between the germline ends. CDR1 and CDR2 from the germline V gene are SGHRS and YFSETQ. The CDR3 is 12 amino acids. The source material was PBMCs. The clonotype originates from a woman aged 30 to 39 in good health and CMV-seropositive. The rearrangement joins TRBV5-1 to TRBJ1-1; perhaps TRBD1 as D (5 bases). The CDR3 nucleotides are TGCGCCAGCAGCTTAGGGGACACTGAAGCTTTCTTT. Protein product: CASSLGDTEAFF.